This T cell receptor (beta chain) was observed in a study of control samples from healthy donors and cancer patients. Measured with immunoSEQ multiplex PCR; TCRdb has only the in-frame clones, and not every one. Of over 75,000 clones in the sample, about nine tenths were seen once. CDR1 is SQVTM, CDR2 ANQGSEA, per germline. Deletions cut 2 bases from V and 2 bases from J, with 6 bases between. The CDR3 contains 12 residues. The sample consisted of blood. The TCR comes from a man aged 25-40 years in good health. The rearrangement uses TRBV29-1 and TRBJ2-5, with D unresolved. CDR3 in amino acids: CSVELGQETQYF. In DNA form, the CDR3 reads TGCAGCGTTGAACTAGGACAAGAGACCCAGTACTTC.